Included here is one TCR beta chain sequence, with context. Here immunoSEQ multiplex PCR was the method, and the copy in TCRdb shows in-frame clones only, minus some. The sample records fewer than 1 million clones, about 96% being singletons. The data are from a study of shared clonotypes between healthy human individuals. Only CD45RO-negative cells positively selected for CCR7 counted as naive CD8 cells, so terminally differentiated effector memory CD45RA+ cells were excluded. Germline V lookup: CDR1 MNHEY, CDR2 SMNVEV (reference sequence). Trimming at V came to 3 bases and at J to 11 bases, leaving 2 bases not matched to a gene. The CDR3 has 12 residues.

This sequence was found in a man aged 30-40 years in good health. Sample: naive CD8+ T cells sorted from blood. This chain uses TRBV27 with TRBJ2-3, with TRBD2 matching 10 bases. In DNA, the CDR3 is TGTGCCAGCAGTTTCAGCGGGAGGGGGCAGTATTTT. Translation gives CASSFSGRGQYF.